This T cell receptor (beta chain) was obtained from a study of cytomegalovirus exposure and HLA in healthy donors. Amplification used 60 Vbeta primers and 13 Jbeta primers. TCRdb's copy holds only in-frame clones and misses some; the assay was immunoSEQ multiplex PCR. Of roughly 140,000 clones listed, about 78% are singletons. With V trimmed by 1 base and J by 2 bases, 3 bases remained unmatched. This CDR3 is built from 15 residues. CDR1 and CDR2 (germline): SGHTA, FQGNSA. The chain recombines TRBV7-2 with TRBJ2-3; 7 nucleotides agree with TRBD1. The sequenced sample consisted of PBMCs. This receptor was taken from a young man in good health and CMV-seronegative. This CDR3 is CASSLVGTDTDTQYF. The CDR3 DNA reads as TGTGCCAGCAGCTTAGTCGGGACAGACACAGATACGCAGTATTTT.